The 10 T cell receptor beta chains below were found in one sample sequenced in a study of CD8 T cells in Susac syndrome. Random hexamers served to reverse transcribe about 0.5 to 1 ug RNA. MiXCR, run by TCRdb on the immunoSEQ multiplex PCR reads, gives a single entry per CDR3 protein. The sample yields roughly 200,000 distinct CDR3 sequences, approximately 95% seen once. The sample taken for sequencing was CD4+ T cells from PBMCs. The receptors were gathered from a human donor with multiple sclerosis.

V is TRBV4-1 and J is TRBJ2-3; TRBD1 or TRBD2 may be the D gene (6 bases each). Trimming took 0 bases from V and 3 from J, leaving 22 bases between them. CDR3 size: 19 residues. Germline V gene data show CDR1 as MGHRA and CDR2 as YSYEKL. CDR3 loop: CASSQERAVGQGRTDTQYF. DNA for the CDR3: TGCGCCAGCAGCCAAGAAAGGGCCGTTGGGCAGGGGAGGACAGATACGCAGTATTTT.

The J gene is TRBJ1-6, the V gene TRBV20-1; D unresolved. V dropped 1 base and J dropped 7 bases, with 8 bases sitting between them. The CDR3 runs to 13 residues. Germline V CDR1 and CDR2: DFQATT, SNEGSKA (reference sequence). The CDR3: CSARGTANSPLHF. In nucleotides, the CDR3 is TGCAGTGCTAGAGGGACGGCAAATTCACCCCTCCACTTT.

The chain carries TRBV19 and TRBJ1-2; D not certain. The germline gives CDR1 LNHDA, CDR2 SQIVND (reference sequence). This CDR3 region has 16 residues. V was cut by 10 bases and J by 0 bases, with 21 bases left in between. The CDR3 here is CATSRTSTMANYGYTF. CDR3 nucleotides: TGTGCCACCTCCAGGACTTCGACGATGGCTAACTATGGCTACACCTTC.

The chain employs TRBV3-1 and TRBJ1-6; 8 bases fit TRBD1. Germline lookup yields CDR1 LGHDT and CDR2 YNNKEL (reference sequence). The J segment lost 6 bases and the V segment lost 4 bases, leaving 8 bases of the junction unmatched. This CDR3 contains 16 residues. The CDR3 sequence is CASSPTPGQVNSPLHF. CDR3 nucleotides: TGTGCCAGCAGCCCAACTCCGGGACAGGTTAATTCACCCCTCCACTTT.

The chain uses TRBV10-3 and TRBJ2-7; TRBD1 aligns across 12 bases. The germline V gene has CDR1 ENHRY and CDR2 SYGVKD. J lost 6 bases, V lost 5 bases, and 8 bases had no gene match. CDR3 size: 15 residues. CDR3 loop: CAISMGQGAGGEQYF. The DNA for the CDR3 is TGTGCCATCAGTATGGGACAGGGGGCTGGGGGCGAGCAGTACTTC.

The chain recombines TRBV3-1 with TRBJ1-2; no clear D. This CDR3 is built from 15 residues. V was clipped by 0 bases and J by 4 bases, with 12 bases between them. The germline CDR1 and CDR2 sequences are LGHDT and YNNKEL (reference sequence). CDR3 region: CASSQDSGTVYGYTF. DNA of the CDR3: TGTGCCAGCAGCCAAGATAGCGGAACAGTCTATGGCTACACCTTC.

The chain is built from TRBV20-1 and TRBJ1-5, with D unresolved. The CDR3 is 17 amino acids. The germline CDR1 and CDR2 sequences are DFQATT and SNEGSKA (reference sequence). The V gene lost 1 base and the J gene lost 1 base, with 17 bases spanning the gap. DNA for the CDR3: TGCAGTGCTAGAGCCCTTTTTGGGCAGGTCAGCAATCAGCCCCAGCATTTT. Its protein is CSARALFGQVSNQPQHF.

The rearrangement uses TRBV6-4 and TRBJ1-2, with D perhaps matching TRBD1 (5 bases). This CDR3 comprises 17 residues. Per the germline V gene, CDR1 is MRHNA and CDR2 is SNTAGT. The germline V and J ends were trimmed by 3 bases and 6 bases, with 23 bases remaining between them. The CDR3 here is CASSEGPGYRDVNGYTF. The CDR3 bases are TGTGCCAGCAGTGAGGGGCCAGGCTACCGGGATGTTAATGGCTACACCTTC.

This sequence joins TRBV11-2 and TRBJ2-4; D is unclear. Per germline, CDR1 SGHAT and CDR2 FQNNGV. The CDR3 contains 11 residues. The V gene lost 5 bases and the J gene lost 7 bases, with 6 bases spanning the gap. CDR3 sequence: CASSLTNIQYF. CDR3 sequence (DNA): TGTGCCAGCAGCCTCACGAACATTCAGTACTTC. The full variable domain, its missing parts supplied by reference TRBV11-2 and TRBJ2-4, is EAGVAQSPRYKIIEKRQSVAFWCNPISGHATLYWYQQILGQGPKLLIQFQNNGVVDDSQLPKDRFSAERLKGVDSTLKIQPAKLEDSAVYLCASSLTNIQYFGAGTRLSVL.

This chain uses TRBV20-1 with TRBJ1-4; D may be TRBD1 (5 bases). This CDR3 region has 13 residues. Germline V CDR1 and CDR2: DFQATT, SNEGSKA (reference sequence). V was cut by 5 bases and J by 3 bases, with 10 bases left in between. CDR3 sequence: CSASPGANEKLFF. CDR3 in DNA: TGCAGTGCTTCCCCGGGGGCTAATGAAAAACTGTTTTTT.